This T cell receptor (beta chain) emerged from a study of OX40 agonist ivuxolimab in advanced cancers. Measured with immunoSEQ multiplex PCR; TCRdb has only the in-frame clones, and not every one. The sample has more than 75,000 clones, over 75% seen once. The CDR3 spans 14 residues. The V gene's germline CDR1 is MNHEY and CDR2 SVGAGI. Trimming removed 6 bases at V and 1 base at J, with 10 bases between. The input for sequencing was CD4+ or CD8+ T cells sorted from blood, taken in a trial of the OX40 agonist ivuxolimab. The sequence was collected from an adult with an advanced solid tumor such as melanoma, head and neck, liver or kidney cancer. V is TRBV6-5 and J is TRBJ2-1, with D perhaps matching TRBD1 or TRBD2 (6 bases each). The CDR3 nucleotides read TGTGCCAGCAGGCGAGGGGGGTCCTACAATGAGCAGTTCTTC. It codes for CASRRGGSYNEQFF.